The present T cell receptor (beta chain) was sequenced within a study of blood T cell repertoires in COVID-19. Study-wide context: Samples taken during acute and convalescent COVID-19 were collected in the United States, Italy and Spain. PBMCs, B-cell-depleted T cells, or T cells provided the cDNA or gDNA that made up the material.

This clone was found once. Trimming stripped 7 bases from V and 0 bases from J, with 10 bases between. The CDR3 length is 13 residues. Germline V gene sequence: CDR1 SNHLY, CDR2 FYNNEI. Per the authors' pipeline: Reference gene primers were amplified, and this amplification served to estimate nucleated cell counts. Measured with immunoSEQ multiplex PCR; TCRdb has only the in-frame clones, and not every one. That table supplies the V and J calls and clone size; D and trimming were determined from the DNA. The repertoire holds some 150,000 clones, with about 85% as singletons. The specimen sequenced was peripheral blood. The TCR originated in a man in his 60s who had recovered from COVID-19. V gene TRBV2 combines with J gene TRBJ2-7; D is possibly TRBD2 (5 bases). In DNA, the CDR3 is TGTGCCAGCAAGAGGGTCGTCTCCTACGAGCAGTACTTC. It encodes CASKRVVSYEQYF.